This TCR beta chain was identified in a study of T cell responses to AZD1222 COVID-19 vaccine. Study-wide background: Second-dose groups at about 4 or about 12 weeks were pooled.

Some clones are missing from TCRdb's copy, which holds only in-frame ones; the method was immunoSEQ multiplex PCR. This table holds around 80,000 clones, 70% to 90% found once. Findings of the study overall: Nearly half of unique spike-specific TCRs reportedly avoided B.1.351 and B.1.1.7 mutated regions. Dominant CD4 TCR responses targeted spike regions 160-218 and 743-854.

This clone was seen a few times. Its specificity is not known. This receptor was identified in an adult in good health. Sequencing used peripheral blood, obtained on day 0 of AZD1222 vaccination.

The CDR3, as DNA: TGTGCCAGCAGCTCCCCAGGGACCCGGGAGACCCAGTACTTC. Its protein is CASSSPGTRETQYF. V usage is TRBV5-4 and J usage is TRBJ2-5; D assignment may be TRBD1 or TRBD2 (5 bases each). Trimming pared 3 bases from V and 5 bases from J, leaving 14 bases between. Germline values: CDR1 SGHNT, CDR2 YYREEE (reference sequence). The CDR3 loop spans 14 amino acids.